Detailed here is one TCR beta chain. Its target antigen remains unknown. Qualities for individual bases were not recorded, and no much larger clone is one base off. CDR1 and CDR2 were assigned from the germline V gene (reference sequence) as SGHNT and YYREEE. Counted from cysteine to phenylalanine, this CDR3 has 15 amino acids. CDR3 DNA only is kept here, 45 bases in frame from base 1. The junction shows trimming of 4 bases on V and 0 bases on J, and the gene matches do not reach 4 bases of it. Separate from the approximately 690-subject first cohort, the validation cohort of 95 to 150 subjects was the group to which the donors belonged. The data belong to a study of cytomegalovirus exposure and HLA in healthy donors (dated by TCRdb to the late 2010s). Turning to the overall study: According to a later analysis, one platform produced both the 100 to 150 validation repertoires and the 666 repertoires of the first cohort. The study aimed to test whether signatures of past pathogen exposure could be identified by cataloging public T cell receptors. In addition to the first cohort of approximately 670 subjects, a separate validation cohort of 130 or so different subjects was used. High-throughput TCR immunosequencing, statistical association of individual TCRs with disease status, and machine learning were combined to predict cytomegalovirus infection status.

Receptor libraries were prepared by the immunoSEQ multiplex PCR assay. The source study handled its data this way. A statistical classification framework was built to diagnose cytomegalovirus status from the catalog of TCR beta chain sequences. TCRdb obtained this table from immuneACCESS and retained in-frame rearrangements with V and J assigned. These tables miss some clones; where compared with another copy, unresolved V genes account for less than half of the shortfall, and the remainder is unexplained. V and J calls plus clone size are reproduced from that table; the DNA served to infer D and trimming. Counted in this sample were hundreds of thousands of clones; 75% to 90% of them appeared once. The ten biggest clones cover roughly 5.4% of the sample. The investigation overall reported the following: The authors suggested that the approach could potentially be extended to other disease states and immunological phenotypes. In the study, some 180 TCR beta chains were listed as associated with cytomegalovirus. In vitro tests confirmed that three of the cytomegalovirus-associated TCR beta chains recognize cytomegalovirus antigens. A later analysis found that TCRs clustered in the first cohort also tended to co-occur in the roughly 120 validation repertoires, with 94% of cluster scores above 0. The classifier was reported to diagnose cytomegalovirus status with high specificity and sensitivity in both the original and validation cohorts. Across donors, most TCR sequences were observed very rarely, whereas some public TCRs were present in many individuals. A later analysis had no HLA typing for the validation cohort, so co-occurrence there was scored across all 130 or so repertoires.

The sequence joins TRBV5-4 to TRBJ2-1, and TRBD2 aligns with 7 junction nucleotides. This clonotype originated in a woman in her late teens or twenties in good health and CMV-seronegative. Sequences were obtained from PBMCs. For the CDR3, the sequence is CASSRRGSSYNEQFF. In nucleotide form, the sequence is TGTGCCAGCAGCCGTCGCGGGAGCTCCTACAATGAGCAGTTCTTC. Beyond the CDR3, the reference TRBV5-4 and TRBJ2-1 genes provide the residues; the full variable domain reads: ETGVTQSPTHLIKTRGQQVTLRCSSQSGHNTVSWYQQALGQGPQFIFQYYREEENGRGNFPPRFSGLQFPNYSSELNVNALELDDSALYLCASSRRGSSYNEQFFGPGTRLTVL.